These T cell receptor beta chains were read from a single sample in a study of type 1 regulatory T cells. TCRdb ran MiXCR on the reads and lists one entry per CDR3 protein. Counted here are approximately 97,000 distinct CDR3 sequences, around a third occurring once; the ten biggest clones make up 2.2%. The sample consisted of CD4+ T cells, either the whole sample or a sorted fraction (not recorded which). The receptors stem from a human donor in good health. Both conserved end residues are trimmed from each CDR3.

TRBV7-2	TRBJ2-5	ASSSIETQY
TRBV20-1	TRBJ2-1	SARFYRTGVAPGYNEQF
TRBV3-1	TRBJ2-7	ASSLPGHKIYEQY
TRBV25-1	TRBJ1-4	ASRDSPQSGKLF
TRBV10-3	TRBJ2-7	AISEFPGQESYEQY
TRBV7-2	TRBJ2-3	ASRQGLAGDTQY
TRBV10-3	TRBJ2-7	AISESPPGQENSEQY
TRBV5-1	TRBJ2-2	ASSLTGTTGELF
TRBV12-3/TRBV12-4	TRBJ1-2	ASIPSGTAKTNYGYT
TRBV30	TRBJ1-4	AWSLTGSEKLF
TRBV20-1	TRBJ1-3	SARDIASGNTIY
TRBV7-9	TRBJ2-4	ASSLNSGVDIQY
TRBV5-1	TRBJ2-7	ASSLGSKGGTYEQY
TRBV29-1	TRBJ2-2	SVGQDTGELF